This T cell receptor (beta chain) was profiled in a study of T cells of healthy individuals. TCRdb re-analysed the 5' RACE reads in MiXCR, keeping a single row per CDR3 protein. The sample records 85,000 to 100,000 distinct CDR3 sequences, 17% being singletons. CDR3 length: 17 amino acids. V lost 5 bases and J 0 bases, leaving 17 bases between the germline ends. CDR1 is MNHEY, CDR2 SMNVEV, per germline (reference sequence). This TCR was recovered from a human donor in good health. The chain joins TRBV27 to TRBJ1-5; a possible D gene is TRBD1 (6 bases). CDR3 protein: CASSLAWQGNSNQPQHF. In DNA, the CDR3 is TGTGCCAGCAGTCTGGCGTGGCAGGGGAATAGCAATCAGCCCCAGCATTTT.